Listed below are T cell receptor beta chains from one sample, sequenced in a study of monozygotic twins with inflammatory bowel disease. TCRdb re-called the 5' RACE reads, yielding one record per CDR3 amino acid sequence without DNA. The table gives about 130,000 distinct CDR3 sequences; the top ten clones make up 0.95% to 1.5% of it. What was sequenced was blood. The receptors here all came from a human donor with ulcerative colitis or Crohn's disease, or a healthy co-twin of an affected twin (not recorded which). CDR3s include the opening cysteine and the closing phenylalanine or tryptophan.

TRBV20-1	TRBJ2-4	CSASLDVVNIQYF
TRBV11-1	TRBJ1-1	CASSSMTGLGNTEAFF
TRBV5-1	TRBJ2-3	CASSLAGGVGTDTQYF
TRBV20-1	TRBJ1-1	CSARERGNTEAFF
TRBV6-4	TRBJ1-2	CASSDQGNYGYTF
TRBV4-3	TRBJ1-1	CASSQWTAVQTEAFF
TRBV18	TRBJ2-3	CASSPGLGAGPDRRDTQYF
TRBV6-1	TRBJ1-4	CASSPREGRREKLFF
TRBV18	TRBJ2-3	CASSRTSLAGADTQYF
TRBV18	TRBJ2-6	CASSPLYRAGANVLTF
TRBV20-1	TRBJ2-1	CSARDLASGFQGPYNEQFF
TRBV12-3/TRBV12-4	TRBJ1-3	CASSLARGNTIYF
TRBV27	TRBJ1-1	CASSFNRGGGEAFF
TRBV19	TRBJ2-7	CASSGASGYSYEQYF
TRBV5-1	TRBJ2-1	CASSLDLVAGVGNEQFF
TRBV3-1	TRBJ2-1	CASSPSERSKQFF
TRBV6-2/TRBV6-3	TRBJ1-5	CASSYSGLSNQPQHF
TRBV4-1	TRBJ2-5	CASSQEGGRGETQYF
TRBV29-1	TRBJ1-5	CSVGDRGLGNQPQHF
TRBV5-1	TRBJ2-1	CASSFSQGAYNEQFF
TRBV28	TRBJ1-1	CASSLMGGMHTEAFF
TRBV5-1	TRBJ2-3	CASSLGPIRFPDTQYF
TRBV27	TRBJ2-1	CASRGTGGYNEQFF
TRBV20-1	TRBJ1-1	CSARSGANTEAFF
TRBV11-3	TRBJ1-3	CASSLSTSGNTIYF
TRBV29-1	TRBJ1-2	CSVPRGDYGYTF
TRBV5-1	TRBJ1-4	CASSWEAGPNEKLFF
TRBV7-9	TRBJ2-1	CASSATVNNEQFF
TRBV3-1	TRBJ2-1	CASSQALGSYNEQFF